The clone carrying this T cell receptor (beta chain) was seen only once. The sample is drawn from a study of T cell responses to AZD1222 COVID-19 vaccine. Data came from immunoSEQ multiplex PCR; TCRdb stores just in-frame clones and leaves some out. Among roughly 67,000 clones listed, 60% to 85% were seen once. Sequenced here: peripheral blood, sampled on day 0 of AZD1222 vaccination. This receptor was obtained from an adult in good health.

The CDR3 sequence is CASSTLQGAVYGYTF. The CDR3, as DNA: TGTGCCAGCAGCACCTTACAGGGGGCCGTCTATGGCTACACCTTC. The chain recombines TRBV11-2 with TRBJ1-2; 9 positions agree with TRBD1. V shed 5 bases, J shed 4 bases, and the junction held 8 bases outside the gene matches. The CDR3 has 15 residues. The germline gives CDR1 SGHAT, CDR2 FQNNGV.